This T cell receptor (beta chain) originates from a study of monozygotic twins with cystic fibrosis (dated by TCRdb to the early 2020s). Broadly, across the study: Barcoded libraries were prepared from three micrograms of fragmented DNA with 15 PCR cycles. To gauge how much genetics shapes V and J gene usage, the researchers compared TCR beta repertoires both within and across 16 monozygotic twin pairs who have cystic fibrosis. The cohort comprised ten female and six male twin pairs aged 2.0 to 36.4 years, median roughly 9.9 years, mostly children and adolescents. Twins were ranked among approximately 1,100 cohort participants for weight-for-height and FEVPerc (FEV1 disease centile) on the day of blood sampling. Data for three of the twin pairs had previously been reported in another context. What the study reported, not specific to this receptor: Monozygotic CF twin pairs shared significantly more nucleotide-identical clonotypes within each pair than unrelated CF individuals shared with one another (P = 0.000026, Mann-Whitney). Simpson clonality was found to be generally low (median roughly 0.009), suggesting a naive-dominated repertoire, although higher clonality was observed in the most severely affected patients. The cohort was small, and no association was found between shared CDR3 numbers and age, concordance or disease severity. V gene usage was most similar to the co-twin in 13 of 16 pairs, and J usage was most similar to the co-twin in 8 of 16 pairs, which suggests genetic constraints.

The CDR3 runs 12 residues from the cysteine to the phenylalanine. The retained sequence is limited to the CDR3, 36 bases, with the frame set at the first base. V is pared back by 11 bases and J by 4 bases, with 14 bases lying between the germline termini. CDR1 and CDR2 (MNHNS, SASEGT) derive from the germline V gene. The twin pairs came from the European Cystic Fibrosis Twin and Sibling Study Cohort, which recruited patients from 150 or so CF clinics across 14 European countries. Zygosity and CFTR genotype were confirmed in-house, and zygosity was tested by multiplex PCR of nine short tandem repeat loci. Peripheral blood was taken from each twin, and clinical parameters were recorded on the day of blood sampling. Genomic DNA was isolated from peripheral blood cells with phenol/chloroform and kept in TE buffer at 4 degrees C. This clone was detected only a few times. Its antigen remains undetermined. There are no base qualities to consult, and no much larger clone falls within one base.

TCR beta CDR3 regions were amplified by multiplex PCR with the immunoSEQ immune profiling system according to the manufacturer's instructions. An Illumina NextSeq system was used to carry out the sequencing. The source study handled its data this way. Sequence data were processed on the immunoSEQ Analyzer platform, and clonality was computed as the square root of Simpson's index of productive rearrangements. Similarity in V and J usage was quantified by Jensen-Shannon distance, and CDR3 generation probabilities were calculated with OLGA. The immuneACCESS database (August 2020) and VDJdb (December 2020) were searched for shared CDR3 sequences. TCRdb provides this immuneACCESS table in a form limited to in-frame rearrangements. Some clones are lacking; in checked studies, under half of them reflect an unresolved V gene, and why the rest are absent is not known. For V, J and clone size, that table is used; D and trimming come from the DNA. This sample lists tens of thousands of clones; 70% to 90% were detected once. Jointly, the top ten make up approximately 0.88% of the sample.

Source material: blood. The V gene is TRBV6-1 and the J gene is TRBJ1-1; no D gene call is confident. The sequence came from a girl aged 2-10 years with cystic fibrosis. The CDR3: CAGEGIGTEAFF. Here is the DNA: TGTGCCGGGGAAGGGATAGGCACTGAAGCTTTCTTT.